This T cell receptor beta chain was sequenced during a study of regulatory T cells in long-lasting Graves disease. Broader study findings: Persistent disease preferred TRBV28, TRBJ1-2 and TRBJ2-5; new disease, TRBV20-1 and TRBJ2-1.

CDR3 length: 14 residues. Time point in this sample: newly diagnosed GD, antithyroid drugs for less than 3 months. There was RNA extracted from PBMCs, and the TCR library was made from it. iRepertoire HTBI primers and Arm-PCR of CDR3 regions built TCR beta libraries. TCRdb itself ran the multiplex PCR reads through MiXCR, one entry per CDR3 protein. Among fewer than 650,000 distinct CDR3 sequences listed, 15% to 20% were seen once. A remark on this clonotype: The antigen remains undetermined. Just one base apart from a much larger clone, this may be a read error.

These data were also reused for a study on T cells in Graves' hyperthyroidism and ophthalmopathy. Per that study: Exclusions: uncontrolled infection, other autoimmune disease, pregnancy, lactation. Clinical symptoms, serum thyroxine, TRAb, thyroid ultrasound and orbital computed tomography established diagnosis. In the first-round RT-PCR of the TCR CDR3, the HTBI primer set was used.

Source: peripheral blood mononuclear cells (PBMCs), taken at new diagnosis, from a patient treated with antithyroid drugs. This clonotype was sampled from a man younger than 30 with Graves disease. This chain joins TRBV12-3 or TRBV12-4 and TRBJ2-1, with TRBD2 matching over 8 bases. DNA for the CDR3: TGTGCCAGCAATCTAGCGGGCTCCTACAATGGGCAGTTCTTC. Protein: CASNLAGSYNGQFF.